The sequence of this TCR beta chain was determined in a study of T-cell memory formation after mild COVID-19 (dated by TCRdb to the early 2020s). General notes on the study: Most TCR sequence clusters were specific to one of the two donors. T-cell clones expanding and contracting after mild COVID-19 in a couple of donors were tracked by longitudinal TCRalpha and TCRbeta repertoire sequencing. The cohort was made up of two young adult volunteers, one female and one male, who were previously healthy. Overall study outcomes, separate from this receptor: Whether the second-wave clones peaking on day 37 were SARS-CoV-2 specific was not confirmed. Some responding clones were detected in pre-infection memory, which suggested that pre-existing cross-reactive memory T cells had joined the SARS-CoV-2 response. Contracting CD4+ clones turned up mainly in the CM and EM memory subsets, whereas EMRA was where CD8+ clones were enriched. Only a couple of mild cases were covered in the study, and larger cohorts including severe cases with pre-infection samples were considered necessary. Clones contracting from day 15 to 85 had balanced CD4/CD8 phenotypes, while a second wave expanding from day 15 to 37 was biased towards CD4+.

Ficoll-Paque density gradient centrifugation was used to isolate PBMCs. Instrument on record: Illumina NovaSeq 6000. cDNA libraries for TCRalpha and TCRbeta were prepared by 5'RACE using constant-segment primers, with sample barcodes and unique molecular identifiers added. Trizol reagent was used to extract RNA from every sample. Library amplification was performed in two PCR steps, and a second sample barcode and Illumina TruSeq adapters were introduced in the second step. Sequencing of the libraries was done on an Illumina NovaSeq, producing 2 x 150 bp paired-end reads. Under the source paper's analysis protocol: Demultiplexing of reads and collapsing into UMI-guided consensus sequences were performed with migec v1.2.7. Using mixcr v2.1.11, UMI consensuses were aligned to TRA and TRB V and J templates and then assembled into clonotypes. Expanded or contracted clonotypes were those called significant by both edgeR and NoisET, with noise models trained on biological replicates. For edgeR calls, the thresholds were a false discovery rate-adjusted p below 0.01 and a log2 fold-change of 1. As an exploratory analysis of dynamics, max-normalized trajectories of the 1000 most abundant clonotypes were examined with PCA combined with hierarchical clustering. The CD4 or CD8 phenotype of responding clones was assigned using the separately sequenced CD4+ and CD8+ repertoires. TCRdb ran its own pipeline on the public reads, namely fastp trimming at Q25 and MiXCR clone calling, and kept in-frame beta chains. Under each unique CDR3 protein, matching rows form one entry showing the most common genes and DNA. The V and J calls were not made by the authors but by TCRdb's processing. Present in this sample are 350,000 to 500,000 distinct CDR3 sequences, under 25% of which were seen just once. The leading ten clones occupy roughly 13% of the sample.

The CDR3 runs 14 amino acids, cysteine and phenylalanine included. Of all the DNA, just the CDR3 is kept, 42 bases in frame from base 1. The germline V gene supplies CDR1 SGHTA and CDR2 FQGTGA. Cut back by 2 bases and 6 bases, the V and J ends lie 12 bases apart. To note about this clonotype: Its antigen is not yet known. Base quality data are lacking; no much larger clone is found one base away.

The chain is made from TRBV7-3 and TRBJ2-3; there is no confident call for the D gene. This sequence originates from an adult woman who had mild COVID-19 (a few samples of this study predate the infection). The sample titles of this study are shuffled in the database, so cell type and time point are left out; the donor was told from shared clones. The source material was PBMCs or a T cell subset sorted from them (not recorded which). The nucleotide sequence is given as TGTGCCAGCAGCTTACTAGGTGGGAAGGATACGCAGTATTTT. It translates as CASSLLGGKDTQYF. With the rest looked up from the reference TRBV7-3 and TRBJ2-3 genes rather than sequenced, the full variable domain is GAGVSQTPSNKVTEKGKYVELRCDPISGHTALYWYRQSLGQGPEFLIYFQGTGAADDSGLPNDRFFAVRPEGSVSTLKIQRTERGDSAVYLCASSLLGGKDTQYFGPGTRLTVL.